A selection of T cell receptor beta chains follows, all from one sample in a study of blood T cells in healthy people across ages. TCRdb redid the calling of the 5' RACE reads with MiXCR, one entry per CDR3 protein. The sample records 1,800,000 or so distinct CDR3 sequences, about 39% being singletons. The sequencing input was blood. The receptors originated from a human donor in good health. Each CDR3 is given with its conserved first and last residue. Each record gives: clone size, D gene, J gene, V gene, CDR3 DNA, CDR3 protein. The D gene is left open where the match is weak. Clone size is stated in some rows and not others, as once, few, many or a class when expanded.

>few|.|TRBJ2-3|TRBV6-5
TGTGCCAGCAGGCGCACAGGGATAGCTAGCACAGATACGCAGTATTTT
CASRRTGIASTDTQYF
>.|.|TRBJ1-2|TRBV5-1
TGCGCCAGCAGAAACGACAGGCTCTATGGCTACACCTTC
CASRNDRLYGYTF
>.|TRBD1|TRBJ1-6|TRBV7-2
TGTGCCAGCAGCCACGACAGGGGCGCCTATAATTCACCCCTCCACTTT
CASSHDRGAYNSPLHF
>.|TRBD1|TRBJ2-4|TRBV27
TGTGCCAGCAGTGTATTGTACAGGGGTGGAGAGCAGTACTTC
CASSVLYRGGEQYF
>few|.|TRBJ2-7|TRBV7-2
TGTGCCAGCAGCAACCTTGAGCGGCAGGCTTACTACGAGCAGTACTTC
CASSNLERQAYYEQYF
>.|.|TRBJ2-7|TRBV20-1
TGCAGTGCCATACCGCGGACAGACGAGCAGTACTTC
CSAIPRTDEQYF
>few|.|TRBJ2-4|TRBV19
TGTGCCAGTAGTATAAGGACACCCCAAGGGTTTCAGTACTTC
CASSIRTPQGFQYF
>few|.|TRBJ1-2|TRBV20-1
TGCAGTGCTAGTGATCCAGGACAGACTAACTATGGCTACACCTTC
CSASDPGQTNYGYTF
>.|.|TRBJ1-1|TRBV7-2
TGTGCCAGCAGCCCGGACATCATGAACACTGAAGCTTTCTTT
CASSPDIMNTEAFF
>.|.|TRBJ2-1|TRBV4-3
TGCACCAGCAGCCAAGAGGGGAACTTATACAATGAGCAGTTCTTC
CTSSQEGNLYNEQFF
>.|.|TRBJ2-2|TRBV6-5
TGTGCCAGCTCAGGGGAGGGGATCACCGGGGAGCTGTTTTTT
CASSGEGITGELFF
>.|.|TRBJ1-2|TRBV2
TGTGCCAGGGAGGGGGGCGCCCATGGCTACACCTTC
CAREGGAHGYTF
>few|TRBD1|TRBJ2-1|TRBV5-1
TGCGCCAGCAGCTTGTTTGGGACAGGGGGAAGTAGTGAGCAGTTCTTC
CASSLFGTGGSSEQFF
>.|.|TRBJ1-2|TRBV12-3/TRBV12-4
TGTGCCAGCTCCCCCACCGGCAGGGACGACTATGGCTACACCTTC
CASSPTGRDDYGYTF
>.|.|TRBJ2-3|TRBV12-3/TRBV12-4
TGTGCCAGCAGGCAGGGGAGCGCAGATACGCAATATTTT
CASRQGSADTQYF
>.|TRBD2|TRBJ2-1|TRBV11-2
TGTGCCAGCAGCTTAGGTGGTAGCGGGGGGGATGAGCAGTTCTTC
CASSLGGSGGDEQFF
>.|TRBD1|TRBJ2-7|TRBV12-3/TRBV12-4
TGTGCCAGCAGCCTGATACAGGGGATTCACGAGCAGTACTTC
CASSLIQGIHEQYF
>.|.|TRBJ2-7|TRBV7-2
TGTGCCAGCAGCCCCCAGACAGCCTACGAGCAGTACTTC
CASSPQTAYEQYF
>.|.|TRBJ2-3|TRBV7-3
TGTGCCAGCAGTGGGGGTGGGAAACGTACAGATACGCAGTATTTT
CASSGGGKRTDTQYF
>few|TRBD1|TRBJ2-1|TRBV12-3/TRBV12-4
TGTGCCAGCAGTTCGGGACAGGGGCCTATCTACAATGAGCAGTTCTTC
CASSSGQGPIYNEQFF
>.|.|TRBJ1-4|TRBV7-2
TGTGCCAGCAGCTCCCCTACAGAGCTCTGGGATGAAAAACGGTTTTTT
CASSSPTELWDEKRFF
>few|.|TRBJ2-1|TRBV6-5
TGTGCCGGCAGTCACCCTCTATTGGATATAGGCAATGAGCAGTTCTTC
CAGSHPLLDIGNEQFF
>few|.|TRBJ2-7|TRBV21-1
TGTGCCAGCAGCATAATCAAATACCGGGACAGACCACGCTACGAGCAGTACTTC
CASSIIKYRDRPRYEQYF
>.|.|TRBJ1-1|TRBV29-1
TGCAGCGCTGCCACTCAGACTCCCGGGGTTGAAGCTTTCTTT
CSAATQTPGVEAFF
>few|TRBD1|TRBJ2-7|TRBV11-1
TGTGCCAGCAGCTTAGTCGGGACAGGATACGAGCAGTACTTC
CASSLVGTGYEQYF
>few|TRBD1|TRBJ2-4|TRBV13
TGTGCCAGCAGCTCCCGACAGGGTTACAACATTCAGTACTTC
CASSSRQGYNIQYF
>few|.|TRBJ2-4|TRBV20-1
TGCAGTGCTGGGGCTCACCTAGCCAAAAACATTCAGTACTTC
CSAGAHLAKNIQYF
>.|.|TRBJ2-7|TRBV7-8
TGTGCCAGCAGCTCACCCCGATATGGTCGTTACGAGCAGTACTTC
CASSSPRYGRYEQYF
>.|.|TRBJ1-2|TRBV6-2/TRBV6-3
TGTGCCAGCAGTTATACGCCAGGGAGGAGTGGCTACACCTTC
CASSYTPGRSGYTF
>few|TRBD1|TRBJ1-1|TRBV10-3
TGTGCCATCAGGAAGTCGACAGGGCCGAACACTGAAGCTTTCTTT
CAIRKSTGPNTEAFF
>.|.|TRBJ2-1|TRBV4-3
TGCGCCAGCAGCCTATTTCTAGAGCTGCGGCGGGACACGAGTATCTCCTACAATGAGCAGTTCTTC
CASSLFLELRRDTSISYNEQFF
>.|TRBD2|TRBJ2-1|TRBV7-9
TGTGCCAGCTCCTTGAAAGCGGGGGGCCTTGGGGATGAGCAGTTCTTC
CASSLKAGGLGDEQFF
>.|TRBD2|TRBJ2-1|TRBV4-1
TGCGCCAGCAGCCAAACTCTAGCGGGGTCGTACAATGAGCAGTTCTTC
CASSQTLAGSYNEQFF
>.|.|TRBJ2-1|TRBV4-1
TGCGCCAGCAGCCAACCCCGCGGCACCTACAATGAGCAGTTCTTC
CASSQPRGTYNEQFF
>few|.|TRBJ2-7|TRBV4-2
TGTGCCAGCAGCCCGGAACCGGGACATATCTACGAGCAGTACTTC
CASSPEPGHIYEQYF
>.|TRBD1|TRBJ2-3|TRBV10-3
TGTGCCATCAGTGAAGGGACAGGGTCAGATACGCAGTATTTT
CAISEGTGSDTQYF
>.|.|TRBJ2-3|TRBV7-9
TGTGCCAGCATCATACCGACGGGGTCAACCGTAGATACGCAGTATTTT
CASIIPTGSTVDTQYF
>.|.|TRBJ2-5|TRBV7-2
TGTGCCAGCAGCCCCGCAGTCTTCCAAGAGACCCAGTACTTC
CASSPAVFQETQYF
>.|.|TRBJ1-2|TRBV6-1
TGTGCCAGCAGTGAGAACCGCGTTCCGAACTATGGCTACACCTTC
CASSENRVPNYGYTF
>few|.|TRBJ1-5|TRBV6-1
TGTGCCAGCAGTAGAAATAATCTTAGCAATCAGCCCCAGCATTTT
CASSRNNLSNQPQHF
>.|.|TRBJ1-1|TRBV20-1
TGCAGTGCTACCCGGGGTGGCACTGAAGCTTTCTTT
CSATRGGTEAFF
>.|.|TRBJ1-2|TRBV25-1
TGTGCCAGCAGTGAATATTTCTTGGAGTCCCCAGCGTATGGCTACACCTTC
CASSEYFLESPAYGYTF
>.|.|TRBJ2-7|TRBV5-1
TGCGCCAGCAGCTTACCAAATGGTGGGAGCTCCTACGAGCAGTACTTC
CASSLPNGGSSYEQYF
>.|.|TRBJ1-1|TRBV12-3/TRBV12-4
TGTGCCAGCAGTTTAGCAGGGTTGGAAGCTTTCTTT
CASSLAGLEAFF
>.|.|TRBJ2-7|TRBV7-2
TGTGCCAGCAGCTTACGGGCCCTGGGGTTTTACGAGCAGTACTTC
CASSLRALGFYEQYF
>.|TRBD1|TRBJ2-3|TRBV25-1
TGTGCCAGCAGGGGGACAGGGTGGGAAGATACGCAGTATTTT
CASRGTGWEDTQYF
>few|.|TRBJ1-1|TRBV29-1
TGCAGCGCCGACATGGGACAGAACACTGAAGCTTTCTTT
CSADMGQNTEAFF